The clone carrying this T cell receptor beta chain was seen repeatedly, ten times or more. The data derive from a study of read filtering for tumor transcriptome and immune sequencing. Study-wide background: Patients were approximately 17 male and about 15 female, mean age around 66 years, range 47 to 80.

Germline CDR1 and CDR2: KGHDR and SFDVKD. The CDR3 has 16 amino acids. V was trimmed by 2 bases and J by 3 bases, leaving 12 bases between them. The library was built from around 380 ng RNA with molecular barcoded adaptors for alpha/delta and beta/gamma chains. One entry per CDR3 protein results from TCRdb running MiXCR on the reads. The sample has over 40,000 distinct CDR3 sequences, approximately 12% seen once; the top ten hold approximately 14%. This sequence was found in a donor at least 40 years old with multiple myeloma. The sequenced material came from a population of CD138-negative cells sorted from bone marrow. This chain links TRBV24-1 with TRBJ2-2; maybe TRBD1 (6 bases). CDR3 amino acids: CATSDSGRGHTGELFF. In DNA form, the CDR3 reads TGTGCCACCAGTGATTCAGGCAGGGGCCACACCGGGGAGCTGTTTTTT.